The source of this T cell receptor beta chain is a study of blood T cells in healthy people across ages. On the study more broadly: Every two T cells gave about one barcoded beta molecule via template switching.

Each sample gave at least 7 million isolated PBMCs. The V gene lost 0 bases and the J gene lost 2 bases, with 8 bases spanning the gap. This CDR3 is 14 amino acids long. In germline, CDR1 is SGHTA, CDR2 FQGNSA. Study-level results: Estimates of diversity drawn from one million T cells were considered underestimates.

A sample-barcoded 5' primer and a J-beta primer mix were used in a second PCR of about 7 to 12 cycles. TCRdb re-called the 5' RACE reads through MiXCR, storing one row per CDR3 protein. The sample holds 1.5 million to 2 million distinct CDR3 sequences, roughly 43% seen once. Remarks on this clonotype: Its antigen remains unknown. A read error is the likely source, as a far larger clone sits one nucleotide away.

This rearrangement joins TRBV7-2 to TRBJ2-7, with unresolved D. The TCR originated in a human donor in good health. Specimen: blood. The chain's CDR3 is CASSLASHTYEQYF. The CDR3 DNA reads as TGTGCCAGCAGCTTAGCCTCCCATACCTACGAGCAGTACTTC.